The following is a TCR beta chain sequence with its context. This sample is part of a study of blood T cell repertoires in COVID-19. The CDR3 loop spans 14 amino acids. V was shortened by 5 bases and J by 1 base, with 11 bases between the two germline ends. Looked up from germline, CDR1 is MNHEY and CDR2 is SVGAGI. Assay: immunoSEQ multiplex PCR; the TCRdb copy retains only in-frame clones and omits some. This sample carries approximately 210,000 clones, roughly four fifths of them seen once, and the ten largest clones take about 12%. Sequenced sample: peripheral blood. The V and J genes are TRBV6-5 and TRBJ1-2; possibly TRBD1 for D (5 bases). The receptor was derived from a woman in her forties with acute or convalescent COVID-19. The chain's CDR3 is CASSPDKINYGYTF. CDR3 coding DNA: TGTGCCAGCAGTCCGGACAAGATTAACTATGGCTACACCTTC.